This T cell receptor (beta chain) is from a study of PD-L1 blockade in urothelial cancer. Whole-study context: Once treatment had started, blood was analyzed at 3 weeks (second dose) and again at 6 weeks.

TCRdb's table, derived via immunoSEQ multiplex PCR, lists solely in-frame clones and lacks some. The sample lists approximately 80,000 clones, over 80% seen once, with more than 8% in the top ten. Points on this clone: The antigen is unknown.

Germline V lookup: CDR1 SEHNR, CDR2 FQNEAQ (reference sequence). This CDR3 region has 19 residues. V dropped 3 bases and J dropped 3; count of bases not matched to a gene: 15. All patients carried locally advanced or metastatic urothelial carcinoma. Study-level points and caveats: A pretreatment blood TCR clonality that fell below the median predicted better progression-free and overall survival.

This clonotype originated in a man in his 70s with urothelial cancer. The rearrangement uses TRBV7-9 and TRBJ1-5; 9 bases map to TRBD1. This material consisted of PBMCs, taken around atezolizumab (anti-PD-L1) treatment. The CDR3 reads CASSLGTAGTGTSNQPQHF. The CDR3 DNA sequence: TGTGCCAGCAGCTTGGGGACCGCCGGGACAGGGACGTCCAATCAGCCCCAGCATTTT.